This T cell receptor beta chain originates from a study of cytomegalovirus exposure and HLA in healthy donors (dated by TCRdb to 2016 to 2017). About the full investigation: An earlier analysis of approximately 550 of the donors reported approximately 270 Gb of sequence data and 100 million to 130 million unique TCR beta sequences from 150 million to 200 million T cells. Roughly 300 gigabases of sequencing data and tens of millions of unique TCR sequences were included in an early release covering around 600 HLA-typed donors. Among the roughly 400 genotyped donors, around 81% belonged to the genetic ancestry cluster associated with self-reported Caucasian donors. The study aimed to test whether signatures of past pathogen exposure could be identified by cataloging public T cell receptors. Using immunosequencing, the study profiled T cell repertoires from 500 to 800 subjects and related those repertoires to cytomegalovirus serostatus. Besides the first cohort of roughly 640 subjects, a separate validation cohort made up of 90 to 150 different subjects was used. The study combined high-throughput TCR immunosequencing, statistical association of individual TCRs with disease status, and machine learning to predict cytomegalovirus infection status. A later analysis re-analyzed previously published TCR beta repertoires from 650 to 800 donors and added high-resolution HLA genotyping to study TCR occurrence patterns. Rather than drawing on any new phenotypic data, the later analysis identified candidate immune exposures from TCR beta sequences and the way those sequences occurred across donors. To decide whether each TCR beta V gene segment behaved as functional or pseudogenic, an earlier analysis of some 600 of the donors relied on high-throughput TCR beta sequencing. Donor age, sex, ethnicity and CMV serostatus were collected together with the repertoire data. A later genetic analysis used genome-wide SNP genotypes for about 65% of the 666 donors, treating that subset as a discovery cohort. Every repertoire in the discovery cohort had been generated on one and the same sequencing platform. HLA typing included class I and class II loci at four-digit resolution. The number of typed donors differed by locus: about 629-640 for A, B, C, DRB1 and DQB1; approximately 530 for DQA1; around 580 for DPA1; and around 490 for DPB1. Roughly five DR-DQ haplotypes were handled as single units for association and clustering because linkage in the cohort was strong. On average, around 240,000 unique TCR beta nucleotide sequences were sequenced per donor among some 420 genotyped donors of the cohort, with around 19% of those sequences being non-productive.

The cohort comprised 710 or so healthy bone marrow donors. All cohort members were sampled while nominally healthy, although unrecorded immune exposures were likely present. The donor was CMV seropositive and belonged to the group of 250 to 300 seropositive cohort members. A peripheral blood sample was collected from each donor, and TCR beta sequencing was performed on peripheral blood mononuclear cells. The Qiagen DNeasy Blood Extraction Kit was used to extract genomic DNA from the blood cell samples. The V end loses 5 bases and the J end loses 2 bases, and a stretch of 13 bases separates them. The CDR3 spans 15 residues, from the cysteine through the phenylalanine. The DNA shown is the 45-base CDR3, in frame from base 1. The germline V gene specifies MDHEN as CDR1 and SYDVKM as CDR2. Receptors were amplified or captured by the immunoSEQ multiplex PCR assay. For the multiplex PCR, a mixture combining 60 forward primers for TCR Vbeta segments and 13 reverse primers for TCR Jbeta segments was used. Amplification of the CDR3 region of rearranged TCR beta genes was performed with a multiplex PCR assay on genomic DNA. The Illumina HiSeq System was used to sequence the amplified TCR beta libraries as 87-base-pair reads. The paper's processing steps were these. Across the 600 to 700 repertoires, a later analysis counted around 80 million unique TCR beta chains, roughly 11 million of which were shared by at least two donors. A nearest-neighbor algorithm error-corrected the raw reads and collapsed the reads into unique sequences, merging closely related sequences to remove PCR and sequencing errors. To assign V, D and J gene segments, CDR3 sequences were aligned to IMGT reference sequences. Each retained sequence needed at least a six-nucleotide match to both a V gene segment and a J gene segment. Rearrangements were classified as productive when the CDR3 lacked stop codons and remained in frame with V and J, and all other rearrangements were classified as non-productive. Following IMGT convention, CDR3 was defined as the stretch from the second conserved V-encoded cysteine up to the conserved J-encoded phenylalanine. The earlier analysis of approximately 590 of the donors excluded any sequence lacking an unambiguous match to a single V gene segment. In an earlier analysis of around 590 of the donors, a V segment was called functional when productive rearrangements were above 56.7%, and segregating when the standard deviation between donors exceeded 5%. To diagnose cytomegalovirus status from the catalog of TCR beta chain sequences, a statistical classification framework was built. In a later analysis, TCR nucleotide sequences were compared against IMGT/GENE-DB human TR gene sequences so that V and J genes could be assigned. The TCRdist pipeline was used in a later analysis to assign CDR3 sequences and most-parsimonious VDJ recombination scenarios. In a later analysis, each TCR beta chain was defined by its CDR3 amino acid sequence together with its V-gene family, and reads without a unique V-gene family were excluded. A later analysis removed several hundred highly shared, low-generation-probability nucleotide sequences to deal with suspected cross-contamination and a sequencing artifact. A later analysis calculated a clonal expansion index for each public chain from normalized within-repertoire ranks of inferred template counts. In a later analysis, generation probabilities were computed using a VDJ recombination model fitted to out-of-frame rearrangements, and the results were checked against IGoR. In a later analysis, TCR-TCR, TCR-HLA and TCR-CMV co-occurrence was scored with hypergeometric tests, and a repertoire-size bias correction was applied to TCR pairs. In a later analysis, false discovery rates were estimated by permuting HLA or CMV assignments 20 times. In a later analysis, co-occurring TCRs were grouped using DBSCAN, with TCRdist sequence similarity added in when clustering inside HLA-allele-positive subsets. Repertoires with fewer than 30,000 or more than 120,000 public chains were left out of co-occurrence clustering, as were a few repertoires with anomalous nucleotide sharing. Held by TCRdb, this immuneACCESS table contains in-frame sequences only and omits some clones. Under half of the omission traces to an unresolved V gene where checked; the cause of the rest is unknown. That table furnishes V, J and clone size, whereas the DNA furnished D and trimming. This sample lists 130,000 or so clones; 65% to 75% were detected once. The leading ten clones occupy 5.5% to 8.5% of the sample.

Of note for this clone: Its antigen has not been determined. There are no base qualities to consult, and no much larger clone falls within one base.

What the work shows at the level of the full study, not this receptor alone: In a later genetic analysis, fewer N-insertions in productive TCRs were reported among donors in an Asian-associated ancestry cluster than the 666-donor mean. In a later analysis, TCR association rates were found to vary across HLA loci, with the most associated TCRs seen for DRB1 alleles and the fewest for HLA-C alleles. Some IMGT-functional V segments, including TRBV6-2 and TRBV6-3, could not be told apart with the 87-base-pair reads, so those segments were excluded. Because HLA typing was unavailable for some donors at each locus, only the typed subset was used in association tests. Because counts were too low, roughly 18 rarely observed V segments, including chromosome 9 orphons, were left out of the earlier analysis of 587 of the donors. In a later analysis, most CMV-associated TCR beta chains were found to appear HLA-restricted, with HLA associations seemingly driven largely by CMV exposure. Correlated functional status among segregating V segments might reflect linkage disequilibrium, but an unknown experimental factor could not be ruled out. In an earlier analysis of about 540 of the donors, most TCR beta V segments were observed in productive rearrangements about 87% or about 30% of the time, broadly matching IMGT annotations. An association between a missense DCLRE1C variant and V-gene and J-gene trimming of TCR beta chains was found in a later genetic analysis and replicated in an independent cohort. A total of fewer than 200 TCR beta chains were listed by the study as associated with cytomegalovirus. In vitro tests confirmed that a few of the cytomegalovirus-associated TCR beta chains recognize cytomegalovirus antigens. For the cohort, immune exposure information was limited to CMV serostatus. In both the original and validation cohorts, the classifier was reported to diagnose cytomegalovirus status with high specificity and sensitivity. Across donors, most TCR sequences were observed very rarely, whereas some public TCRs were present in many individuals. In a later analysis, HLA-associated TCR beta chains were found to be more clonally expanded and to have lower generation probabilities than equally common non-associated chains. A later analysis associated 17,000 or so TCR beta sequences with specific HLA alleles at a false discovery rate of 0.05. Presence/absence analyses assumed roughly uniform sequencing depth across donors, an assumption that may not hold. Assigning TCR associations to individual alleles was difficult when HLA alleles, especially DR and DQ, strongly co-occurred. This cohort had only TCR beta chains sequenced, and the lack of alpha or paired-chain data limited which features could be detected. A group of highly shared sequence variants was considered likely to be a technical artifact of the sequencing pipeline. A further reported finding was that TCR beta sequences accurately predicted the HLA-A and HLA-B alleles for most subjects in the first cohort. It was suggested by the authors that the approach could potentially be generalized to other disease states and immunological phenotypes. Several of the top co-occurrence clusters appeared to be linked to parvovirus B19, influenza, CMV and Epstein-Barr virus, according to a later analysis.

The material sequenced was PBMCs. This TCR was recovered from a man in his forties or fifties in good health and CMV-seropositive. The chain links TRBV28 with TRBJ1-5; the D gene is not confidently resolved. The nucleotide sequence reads TGTGCCAGCAGTAAGACGGTCGGGGGCAATCAGCCCCAGCATTTT. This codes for CASSKTVGGNQPQHF. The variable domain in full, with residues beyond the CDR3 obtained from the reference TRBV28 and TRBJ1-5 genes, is DVKVTQSSRYLVKRTGEKVFLECVQDMDHENMFWYRQDPGLGLRLIYFSYDVKMKEKGDIPEGYSVSREKKERFSLILESASTNQTSMYLCASSKTVGGNQPQHFGDGTRLSIL.